Each of the 20 T cell receptor beta chains below was sequenced from the same sample in a study of cytomegalovirus exposure and HLA in healthy donors. Some clones are missing from TCRdb's copy, which holds only in-frame ones; the method was immunoSEQ multiplex PCR. This table holds approximately 220,000 clones, around 87% found once. Sequencing was done on a sample of PBMCs. The source is a young man in good health and CMV-seronegative.

J is TRBJ1-5 and V is TRBV18; 7 bases agree with TRBD1. J gave up 1 base and V 4 bases, and 4 bases lay outside the gene matches. CDR1 and CDR2 (germline): KGHSH, LQKENI. This CDR3 has 15 residues. In DNA form, the CDR3 reads TGTGCCAGCTCACAGGGGGCTGGGAGCAATCAGCCCCAGCATTTT. Its protein is CASSQGAGSNQPQHF. Filled out from reference TRBV18 and TRBJ1-5, the complete variable domain reads NAGVMQNPRHLVRRRGQEARLRCSPMKGHSHVYWYRQLPEEGLKFMVYLQKENIIDESGMPKERFSAEFPKEGPSILRIQQVVRGDSAAYFCASSQGAGSNQPQHFGDGTRLSIL.

J is TRBJ2-3 and V is TRBV11-2; 7 bases line up with TRBD2. CDR1 is SGHAT, CDR2 FQNNGV, per germline. This CDR3 is built from 14 residues. J lost 4 bases, V lost 3 bases, and 4 bases had no gene match. CDR3 residues: CASSFRGRADTQYF. In DNA, the CDR3 is TGTGCCAGCAGCTTCCGAGGGAGGGCAGATACGCAGTATTTT. Filled out from reference TRBV11-2 and TRBJ2-3, the complete variable domain reads EAGVAQSPRYKIIEKRQSVAFWCNPISGHATLYWYQQILGQGPKLLIQFQNNGVVDDSQLPKDRFSAERLKGVDSTLKIQPAKLEDSAVYLCASSFRGRADTQYFGPGTRLTVL.

The chain has TRBV5-1 and TRBJ1-2, with D tentatively TRBD1 (5 bases). V lost 0 bases, J lost 8 bases, and 17 bases lay in between. Germline-derived CDR1 and CDR2 are SGHRS and YFSETQ. This CDR3 region has 15 residues. For the CDR3, the DNA is TGCGCCAGCAGCTTGGAAGGTTCTAGGGGTGGGGGCTACACCTTC. The encoded protein is CASSLEGSRGGGYTF. The full variable domain, completed using reference TRBV5-1 and TRBJ1-2, is KAGVTQTPRYLIKTRGQQVTLSCSPISGHRSVSWYQQTPGQGLQFLFEYFSETQRNKGNFPGRFSGRQFSNSRSEMNVSTLELGDSALYLCASSLEGSRGGGYTFGSGTRLTVV.

V is TRBV28 and J is TRBJ2-3; 8 positions agree with TRBD1. V lost 6 bases to trimming and J lost 3 bases; unmatched junction nucleotides: 5. CDR3 length: 14 amino acids. Germline loops: CDR1 MDHEN, CDR2 SYDVKM. CDR3 in DNA: TGTGCCAGCAGCGACAGGGGAAAAACAGATACGCAGTATTTT. It codes for CASSDRGKTDTQYF.

V is TRBV6-1 and J is TRBJ2-7; a weak D match, TRBD2 (7 bases). The CDR3 spans 14 residues. Germline V gives CDR1 MNHNS, CDR2 SASEGT. V lost 4 bases and J 4 bases, leaving 14 bases between the germline ends. CDR3 DNA sequence: TGTGCCAGCAGTGCACGGGGGGCTCCATACGAGCAGTACTTC. Translation gives CASSARGAPYEQYF.

V is TRBV28 and J is TRBJ2-1, with D perhaps matching TRBD2 (5 bases). Germline values: CDR1 MDHEN, CDR2 SYDVKM. The CDR3 is made up of 15 amino acids. Trimming shortened V by 6 bases and J by 7 bases, and 19 bases separated the two germline ends. For the CDR3, the DNA is TGTGCCAGCAGCAGAGGGTGGGCAGTTGAAAATGAGCAGTTCTTC. The encoded protein is CASSRGWAVENEQFF.

This clone occurred once. The chain recombines TRBV11-2 with TRBJ1-1; D not resolved. Per the germline V gene, CDR1 is SGHAT and CDR2 is FQNNGV. Trimming cost V 2 bases and J 1 base, with 11 bases left between them. The CDR3 loop spans 15 amino acids. The CDR3 here is CASSLWSWQNTEAFF. CDR3 DNA: TGTGCCAGCAGCTTATGGTCTTGGCAGAACACTGAAGCTTTCTTT.

The rearrangement joins TRBV6-6 to TRBJ1-5; D remains unclear. This CDR3 contains 14 residues. CDR1 and CDR2 from the germline V gene are MNHNY and SVGAGI (reference sequence). Trimming left V 6 bases short and J 4 bases short, with 13 bases between. In DNA form, the CDR3 reads TGTGCCAGCAGCTTTACATCCGGGAATCAGCCCCAGCATTTT. Its protein is CASSFTSGNQPQHF.

V usage is TRBV27 and J usage is TRBJ2-7; 7 positions match TRBD2. Germline trimming cut 0 bases from V and 6 bases from J; bases unmatched to any gene: 5. The CDR3 length is 14 residues. From germline, CDR1 is MNHEY and CDR2 SMNVEV (reference sequence). In DNA, the CDR3 is TGTGCCAGCAGTTTATCGGGAGGGCCGGGCGAGCAGTACTTC. This codes for CASSLSGGPGEQYF.

This chain links TRBV18 with TRBJ1-3; 7 nucleotides line up with TRBD1. Losses at the gene ends were 4 bases for V and 13 bases for J; bases not matched to a gene: 7. Germline V CDR1 and CDR2: KGHSH, LQKENI. The CDR3 extends over 12 amino acids. CDR3: CASSQGQRRIYF. CDR3 nucleotides: TGTGCCAGCTCACAGGGACAGAGGAGAATATATTTT.

The genes are TRBV11-2 and TRBJ2-1; 13 nucleotides agree with TRBD2. J was trimmed by 7 bases and V by 5 bases; bases with no gene match: 8. CDR1 is SGHAT and CDR2 is FQNNGV in the germline V gene. The CDR3 sequence is 16 residues long. CDR3 DNA: TGTGCCAGCAGCCCCCGGACTAGCGGGAGAGGGAATGAGCAGTTCTTC. It yields the protein CASSPRTSGRGNEQFF. Complete variable domain (other parts from reference TRBV11-2 and TRBJ2-1): EAGVAQSPRYKIIEKRQSVAFWCNPISGHATLYWYQQILGQGPKLLIQFQNNGVVDDSQLPKDRFSAERLKGVDSTLKIQPAKLEDSAVYLCASSPRTSGRGNEQFFGPGTRLTVL.

This clone was seen only a few times. This chain links TRBV7-2 with TRBJ2-7, with 7 bases identical to TRBD1. The CDR3 is made up of 14 amino acids. Germline CDR1 SGHTA, CDR2 FQGNSA. V lost 1 base, J lost 5 bases, and 5 bases stayed unmatched. The CDR3 nucleotides read TGTGCCAGCAGCTTAGTTAGGGGGCGAGACGAGCAGTACTTC. Translation gives CASSLVRGRDEQYF.

This clone has just a few counts. The chain links TRBV5-1 to TRBJ1-1, with a possible D match to TRBD1 (5 bases). Trimming removed 0 bases from V and 10 bases from J, with 16 bases in between. This CDR3 region has 14 residues. CDR1 and CDR2 from the germline V gene are SGHRS and YFSETQ. The CDR3 loop reads CASSLGGEAGTAFF. Here the CDR3 DNA reads TGCGCCAGCAGCTTGGGCGGGGAGGCAGGGACAGCTTTCTTT.

This rearrangement joins TRBV7-2 to TRBJ2-7; the match to TRBD2 covers 14 bases. V lost 5 bases, J lost 5 bases, and 11 bases stayed unmatched. The germline V gene encodes CDR1 SGHTA and CDR2 FQGNSA. This CDR3 region has 17 residues. The chain's CDR3 is CASSKYNPGLAGDEQYF. The CDR3 region has the DNA TGTGCCAGCAGCAAATATAATCCGGGACTAGCGGGAGACGAGCAGTACTTC.

The chain recombines TRBV2 with TRBJ1-5; unclear D gene. V was trimmed by 4 bases and J by 2 bases, leaving 3 bases between them. This CDR3 contains 12 residues. Germline V gives CDR1 SNHLY, CDR2 FYNNEI. CDR3 region: CASSVGNQPQHF. The CDR3 DNA reads as TGTGCCAGCAGTGTAGGCAATCAGCCCCAGCATTTT.

The chain combines TRBV5-4 with TRBJ2-5; 10 bases line up with TRBD2. The CDR3 is 17 amino acids. In germline, CDR1 is SGHNT, CDR2 YYREEE (reference sequence). The ends lost 0 bases at V and 2 bases at J; junction bases unmatched: 7. The CDR3 bases are TGTGCCAGCAGCTTGGCTAGCGGGGGTCGGTGGCAAGAGACCCAGTACTTC. Protein product: CASSLASGGRWQETQYF.

V usage is TRBV29-1 and J usage is TRBJ2-2; D unclear. The CDR3 is 15 amino acids. CDR1 SQVTM and CDR2 ANQGSEA come from the germline V gene. V was clipped by 4 bases and J by 0 bases, with 12 bases between them. In DNA form, the CDR3 reads TGCAGCGTTGTGAGTATCACAGCGAACACCGGGGAGCTGTTTTTT. It yields the protein CSVVSITANTGELFF.

This rearrangement joins TRBV5-6 to TRBJ2-7; D perhaps matches TRBD2 (6 bases). V lost 1 base to trimming and J lost 7 bases, with 9 bases between them. Per the germline V gene, CDR1 is SGHDT and CDR2 is YYEEEE. The CDR3 is 12 amino acids. The CDR3 DNA sequence: TGTGCCAGCAGCTTGTGGGCGGGGGAGCAGTACTTC. Translation: CASSLWAGEQYF.

V gene TRBV2 combines with J gene TRBJ2-2, with D possibly TRBD2 on 5 matching bases. The CDR3 sequence is 13 residues long. From germline, CDR1 is SNHLY and CDR2 FYNNEI. Deletions cut 6 bases from V and 2 bases from J, with 7 bases between. The CDR3: CASSGINTGELFF. The CDR3 DNA reads as TGTGCCAGCAGCGGGATAAACACCGGGGAGCTGTTTTTT.

Only a few counts were recorded for this clone. The chain has TRBV7-9 and TRBJ2-7; D call uncertain. The CDR3 is made up of 11 amino acids. V lost 4 bases and J lost 5, with 6 bases in between. CDR1 and CDR2 from the germline V gene are SEHNR and FQNEAQ (reference sequence). The CDR3 is CASSYFDEQYF. CDR3 DNA sequence: TGTGCCAGCAGCTACTTTGACGAGCAGTACTTC.